This T cell receptor beta chain is drawn from a study of blood T cells in healthy people across ages. Study outcomes and limitations: In these data, TCR beta diversity tracked strongly with naive T cell percentage. Underestimates were what the diversity estimates from one million T cells were considered to be.

Primed by a sample-barcoded 5' primer and a J-beta primer mix, a second PCR proceeded for 7 to 11 cycles. TCRdb reanalysed the 5' RACE reads using MiXCR and keeps one entry per CDR3 protein. The profile shows 1,800,000 or so distinct CDR3 sequences, roughly 43% of them singletons. This CDR3 is built from 15 residues. CDR1 and CDR2 (germline): ENHRY, SYGVKD. This clonotype was seen a handful of times. Antigen specificity is unknown. One junction end disagrees with the germline gene, perhaps due to a read error. The chain carries TRBV10-3 and TRBJ2-1; 13 nucleotides line up with TRBD2. Input material: blood. The receptor comes from a human donor in good health. As DNA, the CDR3 is TGTGCCATCAATGAGTCCGGGACTAGCGGGGAGGAGCAGTTCTTC. This translates into CAINESGTSGEEQFF.